There are a few counts of the clone carrying this T cell receptor beta chain. This entry comes from a study of blood T cell repertoires in COVID-19. Whole-study context: COVID-19 samples collected from the United States, Italy and Spain covered acute and convalescent phases. Sources were T cells, B-cell-depleted T cells, or PBMCs; the material itself was cDNA or gDNA.

The CDR3 has 15 amino acids. With 5 bases clipped from V and 5 bases from J, the junction kept 8 bases outside the gene matches. Germline CDR1 SEHNR, CDR2 FQNEAQ (reference sequence). Original analysis: Reference gene primers were amplified, and this amplification served to estimate nucleated cell counts. This table comes from immunoSEQ multiplex PCR, and its TCRdb copy is limited to in-frame clones, with some not included. V and J calls and clone size are copied from that table; D and trimming were computed from the DNA. This sample yields 250,000 to 350,000 clones, of which about 82% are seen a single time; about 1.7% belongs to the top ten.

The sequenced sample consisted of peripheral blood. This receptor was identified in a woman between 45 and 60 years old with acute or convalescent COVID-19. The V gene is TRBV7-9, the J gene TRBJ2-5, with TRBD1 matching over 10 bases. The chain's CDR3 is CASSPRQGAWETQYF. For the CDR3, the DNA is TGTGCCAGCAGCCCCCGACAGGGGGCGTGGGAGACCCAGTACTTC.